This T cell receptor beta chain was documented in a study of monozygotic twins with inflammatory bowel disease. During cDNA synthesis, UMIs that each contained a 6-nucleotide sample barcode were added by means of template switching. TCRdb re-called the 5' RACE reads, yielding one record per CDR3 amino acid sequence without DNA. This repertoire includes some 450,000 distinct CDR3 sequences. CDR1 and CDR2 (germline): MNHNS, SASEGT. The CDR3 length is 14 residues. The chain recombines TRBV6-1 with TRBJ1-1; absent DNA, TCRdb's TRBD1 call cannot be checked. Sequenced input: blood. This clonotype was obtained from a human donor with ulcerative colitis or Crohn's disease, or a healthy co-twin of an affected twin (not recorded which). The CDR3 reads CASSETGSITEAFF.